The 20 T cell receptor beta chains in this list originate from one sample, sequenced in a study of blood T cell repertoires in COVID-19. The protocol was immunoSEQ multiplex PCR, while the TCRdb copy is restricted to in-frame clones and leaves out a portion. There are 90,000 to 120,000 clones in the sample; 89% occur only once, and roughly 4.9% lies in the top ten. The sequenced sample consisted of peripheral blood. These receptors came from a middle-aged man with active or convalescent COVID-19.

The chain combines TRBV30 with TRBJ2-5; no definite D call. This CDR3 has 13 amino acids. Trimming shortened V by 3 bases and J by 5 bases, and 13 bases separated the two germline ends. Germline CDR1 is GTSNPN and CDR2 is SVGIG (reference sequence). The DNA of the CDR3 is TGTGCCTGGAGGCCACCGGGTAGGGAGACCCAGTACTTC. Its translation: CAWRPPGRETQYF.

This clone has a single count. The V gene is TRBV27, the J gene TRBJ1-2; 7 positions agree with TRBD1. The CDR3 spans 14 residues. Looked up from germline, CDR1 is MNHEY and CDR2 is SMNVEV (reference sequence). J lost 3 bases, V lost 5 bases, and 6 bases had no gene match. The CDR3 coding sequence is TGTGCCAGCAGTACACGAGGGGGCGACTATGGCTACACCTTC. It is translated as CASSTRGGDYGYTF.

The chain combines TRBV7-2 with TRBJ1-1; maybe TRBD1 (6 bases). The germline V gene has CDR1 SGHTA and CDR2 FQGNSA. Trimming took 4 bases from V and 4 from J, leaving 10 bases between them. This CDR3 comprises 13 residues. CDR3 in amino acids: CASSSQGPTEAFF. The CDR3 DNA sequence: TGTGCCAGCAGCTCCCAGGGGCCCACTGAAGCTTTCTTT.

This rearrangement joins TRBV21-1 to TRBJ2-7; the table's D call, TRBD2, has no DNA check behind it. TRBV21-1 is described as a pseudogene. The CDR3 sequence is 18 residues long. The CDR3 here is CASTNTSGRPPSSYEQYF. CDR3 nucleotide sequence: TGTGCCAGCACTAACACTAGCGGGAGACCCCCGAGCTCCTACGAGCAGTACTTC.

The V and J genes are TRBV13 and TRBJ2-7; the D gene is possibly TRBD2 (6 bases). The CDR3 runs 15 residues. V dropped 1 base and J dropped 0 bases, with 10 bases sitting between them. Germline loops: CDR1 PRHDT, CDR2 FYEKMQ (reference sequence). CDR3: CASSLDAGSSYEQYF. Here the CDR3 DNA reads TGTGCCAGCAGCTTAGACGCGGGGAGCTCCTACGAGCAGTACTTC.

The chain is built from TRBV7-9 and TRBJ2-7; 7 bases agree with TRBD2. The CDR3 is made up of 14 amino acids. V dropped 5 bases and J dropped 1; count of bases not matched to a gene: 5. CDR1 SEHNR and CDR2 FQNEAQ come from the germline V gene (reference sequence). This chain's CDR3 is CASSGGDPSYEQYF. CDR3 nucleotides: TGTGCCAGCAGCGGGGGGGACCCATCCTACGAGCAGTACTTC. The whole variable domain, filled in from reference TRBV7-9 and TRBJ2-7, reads DTGVSQNPRHKITKRGQNVTFRCDPISEHNRLYWYRQTLGQGPEFLTYFQNEAQLEKSRLLSDRFSAERPKGSFSTLEIQRTEQGDSAMYLCASSGGDPSYEQYFGPGTRLTVT.

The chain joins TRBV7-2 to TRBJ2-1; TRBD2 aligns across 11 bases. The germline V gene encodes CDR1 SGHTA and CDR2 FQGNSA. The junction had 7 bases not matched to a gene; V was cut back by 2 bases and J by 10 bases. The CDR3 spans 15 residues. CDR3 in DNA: TGTGCCAGCAGCTTATTAGCGGGAGGGCCCCGGGAGCAGTTCTTC. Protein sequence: CASSLLAGGPREQFF.

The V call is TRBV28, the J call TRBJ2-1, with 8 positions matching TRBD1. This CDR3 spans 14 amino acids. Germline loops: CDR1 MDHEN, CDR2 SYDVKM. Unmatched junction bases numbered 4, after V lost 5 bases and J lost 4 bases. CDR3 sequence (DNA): TGTGCCAGCAGTGACAGGGGCGGATACAATGAGCAGTTCTTC. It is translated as CASSDRGGYNEQFF.

Here the CDR3 reads CASSADSTRNTGELFF. The CDR3, as DNA: TGTGCCAGCAGCGCTGACTCGACCCGTAACACCGGGGAGCTGTTTTTT. This chain uses TRBV9 with TRBJ2-2; D unclear. With 3 bases removed from V and 2 bases from J, the gap between germline ends came to 14 bases. The CDR3 is 16 residues long. Germline V gene sequence: CDR1 SGDLS, CDR2 YYNGEE.

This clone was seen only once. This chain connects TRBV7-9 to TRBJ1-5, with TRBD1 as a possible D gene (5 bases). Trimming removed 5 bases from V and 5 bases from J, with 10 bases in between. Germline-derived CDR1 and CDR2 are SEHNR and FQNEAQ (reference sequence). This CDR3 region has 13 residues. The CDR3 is CASSLGGDQPQHF. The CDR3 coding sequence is TGTGCCAGCAGCCTCGGAGGGGATCAGCCCCAGCATTTT.

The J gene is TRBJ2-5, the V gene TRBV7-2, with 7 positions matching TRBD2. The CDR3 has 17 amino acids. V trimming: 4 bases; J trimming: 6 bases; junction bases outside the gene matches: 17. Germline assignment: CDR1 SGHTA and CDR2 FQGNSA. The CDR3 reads CASSSGDLAGVGKTQYF. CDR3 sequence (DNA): TGTGCCAGCAGCTCGGGGGACCTTGCGGGAGTTGGAAAGACCCAGTACTTC. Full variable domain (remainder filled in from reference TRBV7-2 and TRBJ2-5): GAGVSQSPSNKVTEKGKDVELRCDPISGHTALYWYRQSLGQGLEFLIYFQGNSAPDKSGLPSDRFSAERTGGSVSTLTIQRTQQEDSAVYLCASSSGDLAGVGKTQYFGPGTRLLVL.

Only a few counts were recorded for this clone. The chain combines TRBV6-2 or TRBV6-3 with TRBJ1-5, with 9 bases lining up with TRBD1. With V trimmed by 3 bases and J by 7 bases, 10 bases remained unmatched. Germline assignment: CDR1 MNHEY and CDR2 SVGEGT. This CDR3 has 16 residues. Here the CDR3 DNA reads TGTGCCAGCAGTTATAGTTTACAGGGGGCGAGGCAGCCCCAGCATTTT. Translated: CASSYSLQGARQPQHF.

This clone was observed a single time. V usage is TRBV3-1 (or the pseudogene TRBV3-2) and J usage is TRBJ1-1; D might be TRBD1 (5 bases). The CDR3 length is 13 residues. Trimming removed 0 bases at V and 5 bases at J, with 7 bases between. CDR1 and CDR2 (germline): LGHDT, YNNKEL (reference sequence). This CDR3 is CASSQEGGTEAFF. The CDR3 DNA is TGTGCCAGCAGCCAAGAGGGGGGTACTGAAGCTTTCTTT.

The CDR3 protein is CASSQVARFGGGNTIYF. CDR3 DNA sequence: TGTGCCAGCAGCCAAGTGGCTCGTTTCGGGGGTGGAAACACCATATATTTT. The chain uses TRBV3-1 (or the pseudogene TRBV3-2) and TRBJ1-3; TRBD1 is a possible D gene (5 bases). V dropped 1 base and J dropped 3 bases, with 16 bases sitting between them. The CDR3 spans 17 residues. Germline CDR1 reads LGHDT; CDR2 reads YNNKEL (reference sequence).

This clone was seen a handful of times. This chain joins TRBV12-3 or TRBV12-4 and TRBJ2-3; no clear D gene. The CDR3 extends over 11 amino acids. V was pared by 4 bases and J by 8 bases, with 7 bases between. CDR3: CASSSLGTQYF. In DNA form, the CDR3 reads TGTGCCAGCAGTTCACTTGGTACGCAGTATTTT.

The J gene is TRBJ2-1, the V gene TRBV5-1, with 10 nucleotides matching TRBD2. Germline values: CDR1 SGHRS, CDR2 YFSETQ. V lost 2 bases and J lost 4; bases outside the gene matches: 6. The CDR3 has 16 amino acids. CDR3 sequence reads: CASSFSGRTPYNEQFF. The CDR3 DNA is TGCGCCAGCAGCTTTAGCGGGAGGACTCCTTACAATGAGCAGTTCTTC.

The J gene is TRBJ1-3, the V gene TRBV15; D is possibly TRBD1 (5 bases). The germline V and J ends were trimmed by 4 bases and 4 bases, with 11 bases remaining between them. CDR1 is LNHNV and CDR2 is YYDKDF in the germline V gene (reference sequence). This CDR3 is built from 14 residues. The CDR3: CATSTSGIGNTIYF. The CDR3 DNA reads TGTGCCACCAGCACCTCAGGGATCGGAAACACCATATATTTT.

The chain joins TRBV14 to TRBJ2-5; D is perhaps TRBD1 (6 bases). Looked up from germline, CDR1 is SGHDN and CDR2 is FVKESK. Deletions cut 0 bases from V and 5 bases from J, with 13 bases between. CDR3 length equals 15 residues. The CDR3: CASSQDLGARETQYF. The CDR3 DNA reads TGTGCCAGCAGCCAAGATTTGGGGGCGCGGGAGACCCAGTACTTC.

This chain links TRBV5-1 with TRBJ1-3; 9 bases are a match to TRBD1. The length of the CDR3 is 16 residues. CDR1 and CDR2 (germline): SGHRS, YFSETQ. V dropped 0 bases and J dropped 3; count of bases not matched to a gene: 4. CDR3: CASSLAGTGYGNTIYF. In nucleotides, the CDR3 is TGCGCCAGCAGCTTGGCCGGGACAGGGTATGGAAACACCATATATTTT.

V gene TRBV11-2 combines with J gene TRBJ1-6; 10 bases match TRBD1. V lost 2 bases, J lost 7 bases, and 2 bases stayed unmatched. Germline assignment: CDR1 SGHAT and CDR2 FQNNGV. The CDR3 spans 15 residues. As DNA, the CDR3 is TGTGCCAGCAGCTTACTGGGACAGGGGAATTCACCCCTCCACTTT. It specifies CASSLLGQGNSPLHF.